A single sample gave rise to the 29 T cell receptor beta chains below, sequenced in a study of T cells in Graves' hyperthyroidism and ophthalmopathy. TCR beta CDR3 sequences were amplified from RNA transcripts. The HTBI primer set drove a first-round RT-PCR of the TCR CDR3. TCRdb passed the multiplex PCR reads through MiXCR, listing each CDR3 protein once. The data contain about 380,000 distinct CDR3 sequences, 15% to 20% of them singletons. The sample was blood. The receptors come from a man younger than 30 with Graves' ophthalmopathy.

The rearrangement links TRBV5-5 to TRBJ1-1; TRBD1 might be the D (5 bases). V lost 5 bases and J 8 bases, leaving 19 bases between the germline ends. This CDR3 region has 14 residues. Germline CDR1 reads SGHKS; CDR2 reads YYEKEE (reference sequence). This chain's CDR3 is CASRRPQATREAFF. CDR3 nucleotides: TGTGCCAGCAGGCGCCCACAGGCGACGAGAGAAGCTTTCTTT.

This clonotype was seen many times. V usage is TRBV6-6 and J usage is TRBJ2-3; tentatively, D is TRBD1 (6 bases). Germline lookup yields CDR1 MNHNY and CDR2 SVGAGI (reference sequence). This CDR3 is 15 amino acids long. V was cut by 2 bases and J by 2 bases, with 11 bases left in between. The CDR3, as DNA: TGTGCCAGCAGTTACGGCAGGGGTTCCACAGATACGCAGTATTTT. It is translated as CASSYGRGSTDTQYF.

On this clonotype: A read error is possible here, since a much larger clone lies one base away. CDR3 loop: CASFAQRGVRGETQFF. CDR3 nucleotides: TGTGCCAGCTTTGCCCAGCGGGGGGTCCGAGGGGAGACCCAGTTCTTC. This chain connects TRBV6-2 or TRBV6-3 to TRBJ2-5, with 9 bases lining up with TRBD2. Gene TRBJ2-1 matches the end of the DNA better, so the J call may be wrong. Germline V gene sequence: CDR1 MNHEY, CDR2 SVGEGT. The CDR3 covers 16 residues.

The chain has TRBV29-1 and TRBJ2-2, with D possibly TRBD1 on 5 matching bases. The germline V gene encodes CDR1 SQVTM and CDR2 ANQGSEA. The CDR3 length is 12 residues. The V and J ends lost 7 bases and 4 bases respectively, with 10 bases between them. The CDR3: CSAHDSTGELFF. Here the CDR3 DNA reads TGCAGCGCCCATGACAGCACCGGGGAGCTGTTTTTT.

This chain connects TRBV3-1 to TRBJ2-7, with D unclear. The germline V and J ends were trimmed by 4 bases and 5 bases, with 12 bases remaining between them. This CDR3 region has 13 residues. Germline V gene sequence: CDR1 LGHDT, CDR2 YNNKEL (reference sequence). The CDR3 region is CASSPETLHEQYF. CDR3 nucleotide sequence: TGTGCCAGCAGCCCCGAAACGTTGCACGAGCAGTACTTC.

The chain carries TRBV20-1 and TRBJ2-4; D is perhaps TRBD2 (7 bases). The CDR3 totals 12 residues. Looked up from germline, CDR1 is DFQATT and CDR2 is SNEGSKA (reference sequence). V lost 8 bases to trimming and J lost 5 bases, with 13 bases between them. The CDR3 here is CSPRGGENIQYF. The CDR3 DNA is TGCAGTCCTCGCGGGGGCGAAAACATTCAGTACTTC.

This clonotype was seen many times. J is TRBJ2-1 and V is TRBV12-3 or TRBV12-4; 8 nucleotides align to TRBD1. V was pared by 4 bases and J by 7 bases, with 9 bases of the junction left unmatched. The CDR3 has 15 residues. For the CDR3, the DNA is TGTGCCAGCAGTTCTTCCGACAGGGGCGGGAATGAGCAGTTCTTC. Its translation: CASSSSDRGGNEQFF.

The table lists this clonotype with a few counts. This chain links TRBV4-1 with TRBJ2-5; 11 nucleotides agree with TRBD1. This CDR3 spans 17 amino acids. CDR1 and CDR2 from the germline V gene are MGHRA and YSYEKL. The V and J ends lost 0 bases and 0 bases, in that order; junction bases with no gene match: 3. CDR3 DNA sequence: TGCGCCAGCAGCCAAGATAGGACAGGGGGCGACCAAGAGACCCAGTACTTC. Amino acid sequence: CASSQDRTGGDQETQYF.

This clonotype was detected many times. J is TRBJ1-2 and V is TRBV5-1; 8 nucleotides align to TRBD1. Germline lookup yields CDR1 SGHRS and CDR2 YFSETQ. This CDR3 region has 13 residues. Trimming cost V 1 base and J 7 bases; bases outside gene matches: 3. The CDR3 loop is CASSLLGTGGYTF. The CDR3 bases are TGCGCCAGCAGCTTGCTGGGGACAGGTGGCTACACCTTC.

This clonotype was seen repeatedly, ten times or more. This chain uses TRBV3-1 with TRBJ1-2; possible D gene TRBD1, 5 bases. The V and J ends lost 1 base and 7 bases respectively, with 13 bases between them. CDR1 LGHDT and CDR2 YNNKEL come from the germline V gene (reference sequence). The CDR3 extends over 14 amino acids. CDR3 sequence reads: CASSQGQGLSGYTF. CDR3 in DNA: TGTGCCAGCAGCCAAGGGCAGGGTCTCTCTGGCTACACCTTC.

This clonotype was seen at least ten times. The CDR3 DNA reads as TGTGCCAGCAGCTCGGGACTAGCGGGGGTGCAGTTCTTC. Encoded protein: CASSSGLAGVQFF. This sequence joins TRBV11-3 and TRBJ2-1, with 14 bases aligning to TRBD2. The junction had 2 bases not matched to a gene; V was cut back by 4 bases and J by 12 bases. CDR1 and CDR2 from the germline V gene are SGHNT and YENEEA. This CDR3 has 13 amino acids.

This clonotype was observed at least ten times. The CDR3 loop is CASSQEEDSYNEQFF. In nucleotides, the CDR3 is TGTGCCAGCAGCCAAGAGGAGGACTCCTACAATGAGCAGTTCTTC. This rearrangement joins TRBV3-1 to TRBJ2-1; possible D gene TRBD2, 5 bases. Trimming removed 0 bases from V and 0 bases from J, with 6 bases in between. Germline V CDR1 and CDR2: LGHDT, YNNKEL (reference sequence). The CDR3 consists of 15 residues.

This clonotype turned up a few times. V gene TRBV19 combines with J gene TRBJ2-7; 7 positions agree with TRBD1. Germline V gives CDR1 LNHDA, CDR2 SQIVND (reference sequence). V shed 5 bases and J 5 bases; nucleotides not matched to a gene: 6. The CDR3 has 13 amino acids. As DNA, the CDR3 is TGTGCCAGTAGTCGAGGGGGCACCCACGAGCAGTACTTC. It yields the protein CASSRGGTHEQYF. The full variable domain, in which reference TRBV19 and TRBJ2-7 provide the parts outside the CDR3, is DGGITQSPKYLFRKEGQNVTLSCEQNLNHDAMYWYRQDPGQGLRLIYYSQIVNDFQKGDIAEGYSVSREKKESFPLTVTSAQKNPTAFYLCASSRGGTHEQYFGPGTRLTVT.

Ten or more counts support this clonotype. This chain connects TRBV3-1 to TRBJ2-3, with 7 bases fitting TRBD1. The V gene end was trimmed by 4 bases and the J gene end by 2 bases; junction bases not matched to a gene: 3. The CDR3 sequence is 14 residues long. The germline V gene encodes CDR1 LGHDT and CDR2 YNNKEL (reference sequence). As DNA, the CDR3 is TGTGCCAGCAGCCGGGACAGATCCACAGATACGCAGTATTTT. Encoded protein: CASSRDRSTDTQYF.

This clonotype was recorded many times. This rearrangement joins TRBV3-1 to TRBJ2-7; 11 bases are shared with TRBD2. Trimming took 10 bases from V and 6 from J; bases not matched to a gene: 8. Germline-derived CDR1 and CDR2 are LGHDT and YNNKEL (reference sequence). The CDR3 runs 13 residues. CDR3 protein: CATHSGGDGEQYF. The DNA of the CDR3 is TGTGCCACGCATAGCGGGGGGGATGGCGAGCAGTACTTC.

This clonotype was found many times. The DNA for the CDR3 is TGTGCCAGCAGTAGACAGGGTCGCAATCAGCCCCAGCATTTT. Its protein product is CASSRQGRNQPQHF. The chain combines TRBV12-3 or TRBV12-4 with TRBJ1-5; 7 nucleotides line up with TRBD1. The CDR3 contains 14 residues. V lost 5 bases to trimming and J lost 2 bases; unmatched junction nucleotides: 3.

This clonotype appeared many times. J is TRBJ2-5 and V is TRBV12-3 or TRBV12-4; the match to TRBD2 covers 10 bases. The CDR3 runs to 17 residues. J lost 5 bases, V lost 6 bases, and 15 bases had no gene match. The CDR3 is CASSPPRERGGWETQYF. CDR3 coding DNA: TGTGCCAGCAGCCCCCCCCGGGAGCGGGGGGGTTGGGAGACCCAGTACTTC.

This clonotype was seen ten or more times. The chain joins TRBV12-3 or TRBV12-4 to TRBJ1-4; D might be TRBD1 (5 bases). The V gene lost 3 bases and the J gene lost 8 bases, with 10 bases spanning the gap. The CDR3 sequence is 13 residues long. The CDR3 coding sequence is TGTGCCAGCAGTTTTATGGCAGGGGAAAAACTGTTTTTT. This codes for CASSFMAGEKLFF.

The V call is TRBV7-3, the J call TRBJ1-2, with D hard to call. CDR1 is SGHTA, CDR2 FQGTGA, per germline. CDR3 length: 13 amino acids. V dropped 5 bases and J dropped 7 bases, with 14 bases sitting between them. CDR3 sequence (DNA): TGTGCCAGCAGCCTCCAGCCGTGGTTTGGCTACACCTTC. Protein product: CASSLQPWFGYTF.

The rearrangement joins TRBV19 to TRBJ1-1; possible D gene TRBD1, 5 bases. Per germline, CDR1 LNHDA and CDR2 SQIVND (reference sequence). The ends were cut back, 6 bases at V and 1 base at J, with 12 bases in the middle. This CDR3 contains 14 residues. The CDR3 DNA reads TGTGCCAGTAGGATGGACGGACAGAACACTGAAGCTTTCTTT. Translation gives CASRMDGQNTEAFF.

This clonotype was found a few times. The rearrangement uses TRBV6-1 and TRBJ2-2; no clear D gene. V lost 6 bases, J lost 13 bases, and 12 bases lay in between. The V gene's germline CDR1 is MNHNS and CDR2 SASEGT. The CDR3 covers 11 residues. For the CDR3, the DNA is TGTGCCAGCAGGAATGAGCTTCGGCTGTTTTTT. This sequence encodes CASRNELRLFF.

This clonotype was counted at least ten times. This chain links TRBV7-2 with TRBJ2-7; 8 bases match TRBD2. V shed 5 bases, J shed 5 bases, and the junction held 8 bases outside the gene matches. The CDR3 runs to 14 residues. CDR1 is SGHTA, CDR2 FQGNSA, per germline. The CDR3 here is CASSEREGGNEQYF. The CDR3 nucleotides read TGTGCCAGCAGCGAACGGGAGGGGGGGAACGAGCAGTACTTC.

V and J are TRBV12-3 or TRBV12-4 and TRBJ2-2; D is possibly TRBD1 or TRBD2 (5 bases each). The CDR3 totals 14 residues. The V and J ends lost 6 bases and 3 bases respectively, with 11 bases between them. The CDR3 nucleotides are TGTGCCAGCAGAGCCGGGGCATACACCGGGGAGCTGTTTTTT. This sequence encodes CASRAGAYTGELFF.

The rearrangement uses TRBV5-1 and TRBJ2-7, with 8 bases lining up with TRBD2. J gave up 3 bases and V 3 bases, and 2 bases lay outside the gene matches. Germline V lookup: CDR1 SGHRS, CDR2 YFSETQ. CDR3 size: 13 residues. CDR3 sequence: CASSYGGDYEQYF. The CDR3 nucleotides read TGCGCCAGCAGCTACGGGGGGGACTACGAGCAGTACTTC.

On this clonotype itself: A much larger clone is a single base away; this may be a read error. The CDR3 loop reads CASSGTGTGDYGYTF. CDR3 bases: TGTGCCAGCAGTGGGACCGGGACAGGAGATTATGGCTACACCTTC. V is TRBV2 and J is TRBJ1-2, with 8 bases matching TRBD1. This CDR3 spans 15 amino acids. V gave up 4 bases and J gave up 5 bases; unmatched junction bases: 9. Germline CDR1 reads SNHLY; CDR2 reads FYNNEI.

This clonotype appeared many times. This sequence joins TRBV3-1 and TRBJ2-7; no clear D. V lost 3 bases and J lost 2, with 8 bases in between. Germline assignment: CDR1 LGHDT and CDR2 YNNKEL (reference sequence). The CDR3 contains 13 residues. In nucleotides, the CDR3 is TGTGCCAGCAGCCAGGGCGGAACCTACGAGCAGTACTTC. Translating it yields CASSQGGTYEQYF.

This clonotype was detected ten times or more. The V gene is TRBV3-1, the J gene TRBJ2-6, with a tentative D call TRBD2 (5 bases). V was trimmed by 2 bases and J by 0 bases, leaving 5 bases between them. The CDR3 consists of 15 residues. Germline CDR1 and CDR2: LGHDT and YNNKEL (reference sequence). The CDR3 sequence: CASSQRGSGANVLTF. In DNA, the CDR3 is TGTGCCAGCAGCCAACGGGGCTCTGGGGCCAACGTCCTGACTTTC.

This clonotype was counted at least ten times. The genes are TRBV11-2 and TRBJ2-2; D is possibly TRBD2 (6 bases). Germline lookup yields CDR1 SGHAT and CDR2 FQNNGV. V was pared by 1 base and J by 0 bases, with 9 bases between. The CDR3 sequence is 16 residues long. In DNA, the CDR3 is TGTGCCAGCAGCTTAGGGCTAGCGACGAACACCGGGGAGCTGTTTTTT. It is translated as CASSLGLATNTGELFF.

This clonotype was counted only a few times. A read error may be the cause here, since a much bigger clone is one base away. The chain couples TRBV7-2 to TRBJ1-6; D unclear. Trimming removed 1 base from V and 9 bases from J, with 13 bases in between. Germline V gene data show CDR1 as SGHTA and CDR2 as FQGNSA. This CDR3 is built from 15 residues. The CDR3 nucleotides read TGTGCCAGCAGCTTAGGGCCGCGGGCTCCTTCACCCCTCCACTTT. Translated: CASSLGPRAPSPLHF.